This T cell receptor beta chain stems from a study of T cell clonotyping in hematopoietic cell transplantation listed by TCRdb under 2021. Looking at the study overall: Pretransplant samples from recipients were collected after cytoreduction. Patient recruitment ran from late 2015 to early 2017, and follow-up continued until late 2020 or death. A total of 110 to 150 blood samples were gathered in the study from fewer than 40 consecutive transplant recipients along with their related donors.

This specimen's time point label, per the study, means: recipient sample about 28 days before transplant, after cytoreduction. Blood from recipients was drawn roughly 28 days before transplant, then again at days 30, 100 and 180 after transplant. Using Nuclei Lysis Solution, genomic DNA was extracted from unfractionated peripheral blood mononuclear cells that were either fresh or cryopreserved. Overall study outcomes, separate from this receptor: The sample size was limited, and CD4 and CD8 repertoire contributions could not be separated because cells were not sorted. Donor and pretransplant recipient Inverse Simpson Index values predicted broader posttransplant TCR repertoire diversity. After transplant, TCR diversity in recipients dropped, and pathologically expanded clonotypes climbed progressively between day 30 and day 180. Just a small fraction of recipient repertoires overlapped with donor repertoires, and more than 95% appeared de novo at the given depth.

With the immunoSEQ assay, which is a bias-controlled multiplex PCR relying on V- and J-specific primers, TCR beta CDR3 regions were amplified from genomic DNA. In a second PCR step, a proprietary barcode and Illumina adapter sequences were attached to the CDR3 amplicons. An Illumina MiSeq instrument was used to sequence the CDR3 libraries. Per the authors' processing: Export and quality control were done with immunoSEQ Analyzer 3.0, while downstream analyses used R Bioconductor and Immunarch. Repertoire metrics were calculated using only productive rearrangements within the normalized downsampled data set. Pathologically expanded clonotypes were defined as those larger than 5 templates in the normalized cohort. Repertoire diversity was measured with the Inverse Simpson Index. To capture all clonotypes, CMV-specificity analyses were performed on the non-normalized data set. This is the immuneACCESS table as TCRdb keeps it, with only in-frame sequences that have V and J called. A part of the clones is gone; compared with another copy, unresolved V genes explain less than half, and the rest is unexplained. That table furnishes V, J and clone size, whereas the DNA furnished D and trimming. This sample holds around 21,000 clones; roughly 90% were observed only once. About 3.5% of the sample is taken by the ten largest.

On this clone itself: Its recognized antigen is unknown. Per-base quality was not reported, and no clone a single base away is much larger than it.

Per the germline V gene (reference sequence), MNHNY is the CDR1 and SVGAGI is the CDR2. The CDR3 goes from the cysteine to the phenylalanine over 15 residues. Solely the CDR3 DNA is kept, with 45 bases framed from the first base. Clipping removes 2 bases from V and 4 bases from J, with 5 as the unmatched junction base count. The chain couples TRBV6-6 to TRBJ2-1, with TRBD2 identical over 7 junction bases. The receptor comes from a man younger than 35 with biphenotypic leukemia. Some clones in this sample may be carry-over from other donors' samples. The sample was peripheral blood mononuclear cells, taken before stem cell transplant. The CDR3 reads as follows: CASSYGAGEYNEQFF. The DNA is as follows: TGTGCCAGCAGTTACGGGGCGGGAGAGTACAATGAGCAGTTCTTC.